This section outlines one TCR beta chain sequence together with its context. CDR1 is SEHNR, CDR2 FQNEAQ, per germline (reference sequence). This CDR3 region has 15 residues. V was clipped by 7 bases and J by 8 bases, with 23 bases between them. This sample is part of a study of cytotoxic CD8 clonotypes in ibrutinib-treated CLL. Some clones are missing from TCRdb's copy, which holds only in-frame ones; the method was immunoSEQ multiplex PCR. The data show 250,000 or so clones, 70% seen once. The source material was PBMCs, sampled after 24 months of ibrutinib treatment. The chain uses TRBV7-9 and TRBJ1-2; D is perhaps TRBD1 (5 bases). The TCR originated in a human donor with chronic lymphocytic leukemia. As DNA, the CDR3 is TGTGCCAGCACCTCTACCCGGGCAGGGCCTAGGGGCTACACCTTC. Translation: CASTSTRAGPRGYTF.